Below, one TCR beta chain is given with its context. Its antigen is currently unknown. Trimming removed 4 bases from V and 2 bases from J; junction bases left unmatched: 5. CDR1 LNHNV and CDR2 YYDKDF come from the germline V gene (reference sequence). This CDR3 is 15 amino acids long. The investigators amplified TCR beta CDR3 regions from RNA transcripts. The HTBI primer set drove a first-round RT-PCR of the TCR CDR3. TCRdb re-derived calls from the multiplex PCR reads in MiXCR, one entry per CDR3 protein. This table has about 400,000 distinct CDR3 sequences, 15% appearing once. This sample is drawn from a study of T cells in Graves' hyperthyroidism and ophthalmopathy. Study results and caveats: Ophthalmopathy was model-predicted a median approximately six months pre-onset.

Out of about 10 ml of fresh peripheral blood came the PBMCs. V is TRBV15 and J is TRBJ1-2; TRBD1 matches at 9 bases. This clonotype was sampled from a woman in her twenties or thirties with Graves' hyperthyroidism. The sequencing sample was made of blood. Here the CDR3 reads CATSTPGQGNYGYTF. CDR3 nucleotide sequence: TGTGCCACCAGCACCCCCGGACAGGGGAACTATGGCTACACCTTC.